The present T cell receptor (beta chain) was sequenced within a study of cytomegalovirus exposure and HLA in healthy donors. Germline values: CDR1 SQVTM, CDR2 ANQGSEA. This CDR3 spans 16 amino acids. With 3 bases clipped from V and 6 bases from J, the junction kept 12 bases outside the gene matches. Broader study findings: It was assumed in the presence/absence analyses that sequencing depth was roughly uniform across donors. TCR beta chains numbering some 160 were designated cytomegalovirus-associated. In a later analysis, most CMV-associated TCR beta chains appeared HLA-restricted. The records held CMV serostatus as the only immune exposure information.

The PCR ran on 60 Vbeta and 13 Jbeta primers. Sequencing was performed with immunoSEQ multiplex PCR; in TCRdb, only in-frame clones are kept and a portion is missing. The data hold 200,000 to 250,000 clones, with over 70% observed a single time. Worth noting for this clone: Its antigen is still unknown.

The chain combines TRBV29-1 with TRBJ1-2; TRBD1 aligns across 11 bases. The clonotype comes from a woman aged 60-70 years in good health and CMV-seropositive. Material for sequencing was PBMCs. The CDR3 loop is CSVELAKDRGLDGYTF. The CDR3 DNA reads TGCAGCGTTGAGCTAGCAAAGGACAGGGGGCTTGATGGCTACACCTTC.